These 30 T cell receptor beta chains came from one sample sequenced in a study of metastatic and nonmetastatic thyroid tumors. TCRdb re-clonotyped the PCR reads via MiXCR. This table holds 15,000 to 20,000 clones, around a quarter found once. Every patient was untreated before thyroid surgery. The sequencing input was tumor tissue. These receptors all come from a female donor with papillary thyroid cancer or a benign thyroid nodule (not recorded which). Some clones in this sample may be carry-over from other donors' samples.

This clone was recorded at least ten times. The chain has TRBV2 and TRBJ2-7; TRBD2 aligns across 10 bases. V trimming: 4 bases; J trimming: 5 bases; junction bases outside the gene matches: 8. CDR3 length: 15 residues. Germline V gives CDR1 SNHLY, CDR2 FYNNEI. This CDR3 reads CASSVLASGSNEQYF. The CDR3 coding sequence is TGTGCCAGCAGTGTATTGGCTAGCGGGAGCAACGAGCAGTACTTC.

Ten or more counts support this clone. The CDR3 reads CASSHQLGGTGGYETQYF. The CDR3 coding sequence is TGTGCCAGCAGCCATCAACTAGGCGGGACAGGGGGATACGAGACCCAGTACTTC. The J gene is TRBJ2-5, the V gene TRBV3-1; 11 positions agree with TRBD1. V shed 3 bases and J 5 bases; nucleotides not matched to a gene: 14. The germline V gene encodes CDR1 LGHDT and CDR2 YNNKEL (reference sequence). The CDR3 consists of 18 residues.

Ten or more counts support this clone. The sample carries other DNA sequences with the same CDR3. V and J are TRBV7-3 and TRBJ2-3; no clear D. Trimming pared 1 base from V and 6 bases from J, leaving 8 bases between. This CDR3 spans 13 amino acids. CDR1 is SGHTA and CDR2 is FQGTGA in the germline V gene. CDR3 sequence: CASSLKVTDTQYF. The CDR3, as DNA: TGTGCCAGCAGCTTAAAGGTCACGGATACGCAGTATTTT.

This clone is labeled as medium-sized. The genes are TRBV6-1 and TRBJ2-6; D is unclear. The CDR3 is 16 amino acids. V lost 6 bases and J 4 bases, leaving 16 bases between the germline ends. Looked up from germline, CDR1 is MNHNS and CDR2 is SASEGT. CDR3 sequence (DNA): TGTGCCAGCAGACCACCCCAAGGCCACGGGGCCAACGTCCTGACTTTC. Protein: CASRPPQGHGANVLTF.

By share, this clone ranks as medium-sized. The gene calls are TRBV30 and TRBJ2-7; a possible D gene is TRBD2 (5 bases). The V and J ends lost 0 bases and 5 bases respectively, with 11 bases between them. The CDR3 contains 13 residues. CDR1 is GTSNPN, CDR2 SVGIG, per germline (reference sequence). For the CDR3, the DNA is TGTGCCTGGAGTGTCGGAGGACGGGACGAGCAGTACTTC. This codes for CAWSVGGRDEQYF.

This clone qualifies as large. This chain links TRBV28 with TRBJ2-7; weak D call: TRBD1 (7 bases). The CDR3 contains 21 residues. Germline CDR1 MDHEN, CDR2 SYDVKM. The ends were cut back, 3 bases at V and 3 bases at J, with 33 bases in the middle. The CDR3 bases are TGTGCCAGCAGTTTGATCATACGAAGCGGACTGGCGGGACAGATATTCTACGAGCAGTACTTC. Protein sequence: CASSLIIRSGLAGQIFYEQYF.

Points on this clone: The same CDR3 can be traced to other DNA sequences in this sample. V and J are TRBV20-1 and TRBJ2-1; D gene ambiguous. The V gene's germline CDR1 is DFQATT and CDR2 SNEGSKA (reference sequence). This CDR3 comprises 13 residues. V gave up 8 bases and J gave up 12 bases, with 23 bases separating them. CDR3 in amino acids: CSQTSWGFVGQFF. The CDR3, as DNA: TGCAGTCAAACCTCATGGGGTTTTGTTGGGCAGTTCTTC.

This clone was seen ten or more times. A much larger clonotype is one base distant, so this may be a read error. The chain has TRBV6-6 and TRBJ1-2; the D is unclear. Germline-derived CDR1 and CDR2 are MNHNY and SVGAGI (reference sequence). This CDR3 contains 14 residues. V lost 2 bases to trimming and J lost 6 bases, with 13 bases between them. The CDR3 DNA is TGTGCCAGCAGTTACCCAGGCAACAACCATGGCTACACCTTC. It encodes CASSYPGNNHGYTF.

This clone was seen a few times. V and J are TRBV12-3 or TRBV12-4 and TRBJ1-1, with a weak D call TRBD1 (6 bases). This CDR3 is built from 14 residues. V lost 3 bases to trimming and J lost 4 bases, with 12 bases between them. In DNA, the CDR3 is TGTGCCAGCAGTTTTAGGGGGAGGGTCACTGAAGCTTTCTTT. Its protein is CASSFRGRVTEAFF.

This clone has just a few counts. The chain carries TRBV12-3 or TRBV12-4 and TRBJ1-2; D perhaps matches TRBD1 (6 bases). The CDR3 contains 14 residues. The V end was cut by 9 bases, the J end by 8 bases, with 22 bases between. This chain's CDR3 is CASSSGTTNGGYTF. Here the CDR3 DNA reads TGTGCCAGTAGCTCCGGGACAACCAATGGGGGCTACACCTTC.

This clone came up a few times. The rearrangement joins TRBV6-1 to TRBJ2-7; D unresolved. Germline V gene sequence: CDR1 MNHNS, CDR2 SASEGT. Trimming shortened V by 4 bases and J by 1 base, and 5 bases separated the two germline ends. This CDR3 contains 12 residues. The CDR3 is CASSGISYEQYF. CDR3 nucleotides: TGTGCCAGCAGTGGGATTTCCTACGAGCAGTACTTC.

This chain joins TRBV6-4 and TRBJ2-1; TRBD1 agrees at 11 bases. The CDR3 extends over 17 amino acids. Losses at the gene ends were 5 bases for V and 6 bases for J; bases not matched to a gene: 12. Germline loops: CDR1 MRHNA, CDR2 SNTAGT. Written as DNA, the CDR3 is TGTGCCAGCAGTCGAGAAAGTCCGGGACAGGGGGGCAATGAGCAGTTCTTC. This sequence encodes CASSRESPGQGGNEQFF.

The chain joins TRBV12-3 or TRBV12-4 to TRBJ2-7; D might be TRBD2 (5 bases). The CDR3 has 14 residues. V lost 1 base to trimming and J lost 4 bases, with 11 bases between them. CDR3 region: CASSLGTLAYEQYF. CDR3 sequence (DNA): TGTGCCAGCAGTTTAGGGACTCTAGCATACGAGCAGTACTTC.

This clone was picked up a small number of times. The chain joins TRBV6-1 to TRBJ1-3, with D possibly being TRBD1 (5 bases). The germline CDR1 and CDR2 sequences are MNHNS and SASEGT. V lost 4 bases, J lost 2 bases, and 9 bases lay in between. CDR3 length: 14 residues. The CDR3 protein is CASSVGVAGNTIYF. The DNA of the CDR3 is TGTGCCAGCAGTGTAGGGGTTGCTGGAAACACCATATATTTT.

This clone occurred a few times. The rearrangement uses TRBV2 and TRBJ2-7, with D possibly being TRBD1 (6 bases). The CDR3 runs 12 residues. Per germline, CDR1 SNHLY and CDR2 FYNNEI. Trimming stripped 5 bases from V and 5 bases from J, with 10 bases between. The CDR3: CASSTGNDEQYF. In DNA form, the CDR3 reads TGTGCCAGCAGTACAGGGAACGACGAGCAGTACTTC.

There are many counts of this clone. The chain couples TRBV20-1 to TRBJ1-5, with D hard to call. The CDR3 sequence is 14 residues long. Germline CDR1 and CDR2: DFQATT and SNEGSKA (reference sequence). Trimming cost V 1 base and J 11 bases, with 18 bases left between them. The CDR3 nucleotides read TGCAGTGCTAGAGTCAGCTCAGTTAGTCCGGCCCAGCATTTT. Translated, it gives CSARVSSVSPAQHF.

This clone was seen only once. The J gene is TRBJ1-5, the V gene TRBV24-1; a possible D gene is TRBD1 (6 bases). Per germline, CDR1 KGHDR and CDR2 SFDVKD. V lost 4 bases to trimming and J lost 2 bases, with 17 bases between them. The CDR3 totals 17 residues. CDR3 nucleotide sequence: TGTGCCACCAGTGAATCCGGCGGGGGGCCGGGCAATCAGCCCCAGCATTTT. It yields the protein CATSESGGGPGNQPQHF.

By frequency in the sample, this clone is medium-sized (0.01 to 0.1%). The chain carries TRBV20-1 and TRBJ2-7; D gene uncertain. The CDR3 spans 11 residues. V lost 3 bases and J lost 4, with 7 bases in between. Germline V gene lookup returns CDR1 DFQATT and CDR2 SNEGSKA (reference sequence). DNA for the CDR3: TGCAGTGCTAGTTGGCAATACGAGCAGTACTTC. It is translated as CSASWQYEQYF.

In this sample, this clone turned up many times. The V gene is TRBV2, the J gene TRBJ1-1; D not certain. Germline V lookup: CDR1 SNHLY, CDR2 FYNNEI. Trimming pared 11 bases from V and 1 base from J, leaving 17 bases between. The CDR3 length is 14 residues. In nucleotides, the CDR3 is TGTGCCCTAAGTGTGGGCGTTTCGAACACTGAAGCTTTCTTT. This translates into CALSVGVSNTEAFF.

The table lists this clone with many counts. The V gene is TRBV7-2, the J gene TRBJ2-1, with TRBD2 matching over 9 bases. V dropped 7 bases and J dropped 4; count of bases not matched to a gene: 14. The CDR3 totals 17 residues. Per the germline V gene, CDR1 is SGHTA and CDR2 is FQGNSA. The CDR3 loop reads CASNRRGAGGGYNEQFF. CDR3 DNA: TGTGCCAGCAACCGACGGGGAGCGGGAGGAGGATACAATGAGCAGTTCTTC.

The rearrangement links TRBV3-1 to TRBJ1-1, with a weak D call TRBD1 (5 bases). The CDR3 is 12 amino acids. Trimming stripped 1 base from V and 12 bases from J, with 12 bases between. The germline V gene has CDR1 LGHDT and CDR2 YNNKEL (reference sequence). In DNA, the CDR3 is TGTGCCAGCAGCCAAGGGGGACGGGCCTCTTTCTTT. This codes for CASSQGGRASFF. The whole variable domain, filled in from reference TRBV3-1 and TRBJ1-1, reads DTAVSQTPKYLVTQMGNDKSIKCEQNLGHDTMYWYKQDSKKFLKIMFSYNNKELIINETVPNRFSPKSPDKAHLNLHINSLELGDSAVYFCASSQGGRASFFGQGTRLTVV.

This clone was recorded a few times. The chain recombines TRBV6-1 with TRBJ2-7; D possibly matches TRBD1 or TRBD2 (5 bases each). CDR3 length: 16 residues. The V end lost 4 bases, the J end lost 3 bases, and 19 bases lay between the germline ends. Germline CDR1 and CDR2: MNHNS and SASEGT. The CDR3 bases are TGTGCCAGCAGTGGATCCGGGACGGCCAGGTACTACGAGCAGTACGTC. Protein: CASSGSGTARYYEQYV.

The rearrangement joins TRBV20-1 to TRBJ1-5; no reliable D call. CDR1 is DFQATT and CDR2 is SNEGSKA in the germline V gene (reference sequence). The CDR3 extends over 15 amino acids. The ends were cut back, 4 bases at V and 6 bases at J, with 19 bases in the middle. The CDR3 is CSATGPPQCGQPQHF. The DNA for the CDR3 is TGCAGTGCTACGGGCCCCCCACAGTGCGGTCAGCCCCAGCATTTT.

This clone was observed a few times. In nucleotides, the CDR3 is TGTGCCGGAGACGAGCGGGAGGCCTACAATGAGCAGTTCTTC. This translates into CAGDEREAYNEQFF. The chain has TRBV2 and TRBJ2-1, with TRBD2 matching 9 bases. The CDR3 consists of 14 residues. Losses at the gene ends were 11 bases for V and 2 bases for J; bases not matched to a gene: 7. Germline V gives CDR1 SNHLY, CDR2 FYNNEI.

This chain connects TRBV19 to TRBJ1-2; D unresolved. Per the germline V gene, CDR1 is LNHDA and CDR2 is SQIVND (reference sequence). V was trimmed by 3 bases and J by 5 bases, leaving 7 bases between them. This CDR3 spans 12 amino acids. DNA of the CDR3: TGTGCCAGTAGTATTTTGGTTTATGGCTACACCTTC. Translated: CASSILVYGYTF.

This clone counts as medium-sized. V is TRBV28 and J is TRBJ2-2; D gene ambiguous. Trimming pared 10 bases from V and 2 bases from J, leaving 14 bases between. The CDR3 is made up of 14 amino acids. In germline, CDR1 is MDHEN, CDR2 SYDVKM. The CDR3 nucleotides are TGTGCCATCCGAGGCCCCTTAAACACCGGGGAGCTGTTTTTT. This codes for CAIRGPLNTGELFF.

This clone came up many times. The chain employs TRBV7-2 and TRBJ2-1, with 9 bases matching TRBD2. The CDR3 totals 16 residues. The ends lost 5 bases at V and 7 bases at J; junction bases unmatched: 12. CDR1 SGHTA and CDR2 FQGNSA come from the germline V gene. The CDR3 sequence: CASSPTASGVGNEQFF. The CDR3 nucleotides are TGTGCCAGCAGCCCCACAGCTAGCGGGGTGGGAAATGAGCAGTTCTTC.

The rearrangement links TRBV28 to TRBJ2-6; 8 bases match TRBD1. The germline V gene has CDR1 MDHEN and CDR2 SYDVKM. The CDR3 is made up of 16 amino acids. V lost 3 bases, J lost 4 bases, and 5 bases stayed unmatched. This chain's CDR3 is CASSFRQGAGANVLTF. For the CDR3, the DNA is TGTGCCAGCAGTTTTAGGCAGGGGGCGGGGGCCAACGTCCTGACTTTC.

CDR3 sequence: CASSLLIVGTGNTIYF. The DNA for the CDR3 is TGTGCCAGCAGCTTGTTAATCGTGGGGACTGGAAACACCATATATTTT. The rearrangement uses TRBV5-8 and TRBJ1-3; D uncertain. The V gene lost 1 base and the J gene lost 2 bases, with 13 bases spanning the gap. The CDR3 loop spans 16 amino acids. Germline CDR1 reads SGHTS; CDR2 reads YDEGEE. Full variable domain (missing parts from reference TRBV5-8 and TRBJ1-3): EAGVTQSPTHLIKTRGQQATLRCSPISGHTSVYWYQQALGLGLQFLLWYDEGEERNRGNFPPRFSGRQFPNYSSELNVNALELEDSALYLCASSLLIVGTGNTIYFGEGSWLTVV.

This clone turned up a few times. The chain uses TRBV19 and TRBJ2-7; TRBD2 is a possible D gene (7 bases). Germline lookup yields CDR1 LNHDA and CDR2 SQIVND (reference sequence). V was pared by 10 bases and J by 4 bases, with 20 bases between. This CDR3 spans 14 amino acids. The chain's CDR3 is CATSRGGGNYEQYF. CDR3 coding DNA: TGTGCCACCTCGAGAGGGGGGGGAAATTACGAGCAGTACTTC.